The T cell receptor beta chain described here comes from a study of blood T cell repertoires in COVID-19. On the study more broadly: Samples came from the United States, Italy and Spain, spanning acute and convalescent COVID-19. Sources were T cells, B-cell-depleted T cells, or PBMCs; the material itself was cDNA or gDNA.

Some clones are missing from TCRdb's copy, which holds only in-frame ones; the method was immunoSEQ multiplex PCR. The sample lists roughly 100,000 clones; more than 70% were seen once. The V and J ends lost 3 bases and 0 bases respectively, with 6 bases between them. The length of the CDR3 is 12 residues. CDR1 DFQATT and CDR2 SNEGSKA come from the germline V gene (reference sequence). The chain links TRBV20-1 to TRBJ2-7, with D uncertain. The origin of this receptor is a human donor in a cohort sampled during active COVID-19. Sequencing was carried out using peripheral blood. The CDR3 nucleotides are TGCAGTGCTAGTGGAGCCTCCTACGAGCAGTACTTC. Translation: CSASGASYEQYF.